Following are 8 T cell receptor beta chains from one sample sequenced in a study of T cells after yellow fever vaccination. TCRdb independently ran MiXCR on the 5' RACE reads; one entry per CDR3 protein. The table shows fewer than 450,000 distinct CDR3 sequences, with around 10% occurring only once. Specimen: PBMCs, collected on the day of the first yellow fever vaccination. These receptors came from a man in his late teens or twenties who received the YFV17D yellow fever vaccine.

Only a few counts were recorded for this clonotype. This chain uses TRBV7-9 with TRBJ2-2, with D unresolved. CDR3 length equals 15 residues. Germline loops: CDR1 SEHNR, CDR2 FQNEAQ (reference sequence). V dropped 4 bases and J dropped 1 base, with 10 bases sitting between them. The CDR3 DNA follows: TGTGCCAGCAGCTACCGGACCCTGAACACCGGGGAGCTGTTTTTT. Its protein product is CASSYRTLNTGELFF.

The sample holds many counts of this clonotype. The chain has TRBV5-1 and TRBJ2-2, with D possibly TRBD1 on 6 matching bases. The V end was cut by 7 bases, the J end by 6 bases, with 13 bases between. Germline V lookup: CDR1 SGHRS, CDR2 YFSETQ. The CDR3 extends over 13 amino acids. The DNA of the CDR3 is TGCGCCAGCTGCATACAGGGCCCCGGGGAGCTGTTTTTT. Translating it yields CASCIQGPGELFF. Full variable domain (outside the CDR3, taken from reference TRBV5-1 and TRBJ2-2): KAGVTQTPRYLIKTRGQQVTLSCSPISGHRSVSWYQQTPGQGLQFLFEYFSETQRNKGNFPGRFSGRQFSNSRSEMNVSTLELGDSALYLCASCIQGPGELFFGEGSRLTVL.

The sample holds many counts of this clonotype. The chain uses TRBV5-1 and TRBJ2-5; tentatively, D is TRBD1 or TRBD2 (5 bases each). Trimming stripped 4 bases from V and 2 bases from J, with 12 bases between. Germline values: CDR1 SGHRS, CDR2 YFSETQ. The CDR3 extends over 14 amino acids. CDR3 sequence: CASSPPRGQETQYF. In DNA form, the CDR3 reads TGCGCCAGCAGCCCGCCGAGGGGTCAAGAGACCCAGTACTTC.

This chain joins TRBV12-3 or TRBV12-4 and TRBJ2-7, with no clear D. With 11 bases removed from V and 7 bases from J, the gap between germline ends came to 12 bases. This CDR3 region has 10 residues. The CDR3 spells CARERQEQYF. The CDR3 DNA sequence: TGTGCCCGTGAGAGACAAGAGCAGTACTTC.

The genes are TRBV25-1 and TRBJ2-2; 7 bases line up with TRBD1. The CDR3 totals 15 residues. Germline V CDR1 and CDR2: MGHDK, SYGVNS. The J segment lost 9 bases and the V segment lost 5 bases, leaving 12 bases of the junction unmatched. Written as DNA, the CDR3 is TGTGCCAGCAGTACGGGACAGTCGAGGGCCAGGGAGCTGTTTTTT. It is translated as CASSTGQSRARELFF.

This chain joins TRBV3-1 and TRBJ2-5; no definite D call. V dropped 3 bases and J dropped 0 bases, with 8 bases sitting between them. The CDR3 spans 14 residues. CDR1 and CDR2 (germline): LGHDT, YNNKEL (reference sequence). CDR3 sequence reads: CASSHGVDQETQYF. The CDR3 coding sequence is TGTGCCAGCAGCCACGGCGTCGACCAAGAGACCCAGTACTTC.

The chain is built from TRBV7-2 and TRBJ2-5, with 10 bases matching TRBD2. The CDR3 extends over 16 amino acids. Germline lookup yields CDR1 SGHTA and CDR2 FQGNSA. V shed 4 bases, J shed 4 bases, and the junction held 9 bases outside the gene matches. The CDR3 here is CASSYQGVAGGETQYF. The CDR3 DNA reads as TGTGCCAGCAGCTACCAGGGTGTAGCGGGGGGAGAGACCCAGTACTTC. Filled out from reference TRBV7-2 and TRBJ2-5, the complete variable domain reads GAGVSQSPSNKVTEKGKDVELRCDPISGHTALYWYRQSLGQGLEFLIYFQGNSAPDKSGLPSDRFSAERTGGSVSTLTIQRTQQEDSAVYLCASSYQGVAGGETQYFGPGTRLLVL.

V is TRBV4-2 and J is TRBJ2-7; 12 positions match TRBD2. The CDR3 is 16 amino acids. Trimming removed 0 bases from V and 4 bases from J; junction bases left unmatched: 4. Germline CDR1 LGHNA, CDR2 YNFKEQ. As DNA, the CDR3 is TGTGCCAGCAGCCAAGAGACACTAGCGGGGGGATACGAGCAGTACTTC. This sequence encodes CASSQETLAGGYEQYF.